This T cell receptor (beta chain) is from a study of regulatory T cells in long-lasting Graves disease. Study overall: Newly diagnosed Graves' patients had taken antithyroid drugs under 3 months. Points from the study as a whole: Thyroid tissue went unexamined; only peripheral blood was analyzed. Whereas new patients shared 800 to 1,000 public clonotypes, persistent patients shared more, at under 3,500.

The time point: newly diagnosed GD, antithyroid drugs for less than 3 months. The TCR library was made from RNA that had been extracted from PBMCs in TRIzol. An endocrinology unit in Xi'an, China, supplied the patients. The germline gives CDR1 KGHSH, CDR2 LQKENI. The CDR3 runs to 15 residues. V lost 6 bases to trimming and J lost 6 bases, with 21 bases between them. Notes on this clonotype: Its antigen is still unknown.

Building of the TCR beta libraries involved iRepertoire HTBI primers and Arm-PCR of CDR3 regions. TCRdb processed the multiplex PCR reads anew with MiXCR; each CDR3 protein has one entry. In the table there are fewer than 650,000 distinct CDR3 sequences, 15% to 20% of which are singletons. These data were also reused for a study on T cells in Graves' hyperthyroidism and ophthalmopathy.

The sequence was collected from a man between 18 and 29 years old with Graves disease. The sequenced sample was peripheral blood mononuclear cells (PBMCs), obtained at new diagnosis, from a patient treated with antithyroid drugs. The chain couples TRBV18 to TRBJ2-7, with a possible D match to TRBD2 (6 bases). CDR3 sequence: CASSRTGSLTGEQYF. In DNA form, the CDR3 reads TGTGCCAGCTCGCGGACCGGGAGCTTGACGGGCGAGCAGTACTTC.